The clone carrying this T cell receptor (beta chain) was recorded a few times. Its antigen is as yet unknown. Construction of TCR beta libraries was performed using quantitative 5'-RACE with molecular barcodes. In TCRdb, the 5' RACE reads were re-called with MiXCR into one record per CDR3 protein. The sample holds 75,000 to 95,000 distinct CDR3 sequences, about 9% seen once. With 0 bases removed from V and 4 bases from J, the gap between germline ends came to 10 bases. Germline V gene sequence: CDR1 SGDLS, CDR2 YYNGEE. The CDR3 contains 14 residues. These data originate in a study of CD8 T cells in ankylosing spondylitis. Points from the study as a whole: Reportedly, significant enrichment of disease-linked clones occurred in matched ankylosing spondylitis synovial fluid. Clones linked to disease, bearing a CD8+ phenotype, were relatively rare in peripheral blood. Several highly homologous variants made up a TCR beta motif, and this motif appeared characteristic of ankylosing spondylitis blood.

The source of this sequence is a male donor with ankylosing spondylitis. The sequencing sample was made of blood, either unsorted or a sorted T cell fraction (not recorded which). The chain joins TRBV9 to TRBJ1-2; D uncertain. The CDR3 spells CASSVESSLYGYTF. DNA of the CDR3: TGTGCCAGCAGCGTAGAGTCCAGCCTCTATGGCTACACCTTC. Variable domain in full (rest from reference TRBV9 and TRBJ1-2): DSGVTQTPKHLITATGQRVTLRCSPRSGDLSVYWYQQSLDQGLQFLIQYYNGEERAKGNILERFSAQQFPDLHSELNLSSLELGDSALYFCASSVESSLYGYTFGSGTRLTVV.